This T cell receptor (beta chain) was sequenced during a study of T-cell reconstitution after alpha-beta-depleted transplantation in children. Regarding this clonotype: The antigen is undetermined.

Preparation of the TCRbeta library involved a method that used unique molecular identifiers. MiXCR, applied by TCRdb to the PCR reads, yields one record per CDR3 protein. Here the sample spans fewer than 550,000 distinct CDR3 sequences, 10% to 12% being singletons. Broader study findings: Surviving recipient T cells and thymic progenitors produced the high day-60 TCRbeta diversity seen in some patients. T cells produced anew were the main source of T-cell counts and diversity one year after transplant. Expanded graft clones, several hundred of them, were reportedly the source of alpha-beta T cells about two months after transplant.

This clonotype originated in a female patient between 2 and 10 years old who had a stem cell transplant for aplastic anemia, so the T cells may come from the graft donor. The starting material was PBMCs, mostly from graft donor cells, obtained 180 days after TCRalphabeta/CD19-depleted stem cell transplant.

DNA of the CDR3: TGTGCCAGCAGCTTAAGCAGGAGTAATCAGCCCCAGCATTTT. Protein: CASSLSRSNQPQHF. The chain links TRBV7-2 to TRBJ1-5; D is ambiguous. V lost 2 bases to trimming and J lost 4 bases, with 9 bases between them. Per the germline V gene, CDR1 is SGHTA and CDR2 is FQGNSA. The CDR3 extends over 14 amino acids.